This T cell receptor beta chain emerged from a study of monozygotic twins with inflammatory bowel disease. With regard to this clonotype: No antigen is known for it.

A 6-nucleotide sample barcode was carried by the UMIs, which template switching added. One entry per CDR3 protein, without DNA, is what TCRdb gives after re-calling the 5' RACE reads. The repertoire table contains about 380,000 distinct CDR3 sequences. Points from the study as a whole: Resolution of different T cell subtypes was not achieved. It was in IBD patients that TCRbeta diversity (inverse Simpson) was lower than in healthy co-twins. Immunosuppressive treatment differences may have increased patient repertoire variability.

Per the germline V gene, CDR1 is MDHEN and CDR2 is SYDVKM. The CDR3 is 13 residues long. This clonotype was obtained from a human donor with ulcerative colitis or Crohn's disease, or a healthy co-twin of an affected twin (not recorded which). V and J are TRBV28 and TRBJ2-5; TCRdb indicates TRBD1, and absent DNA this call remains unverified. Sequenced sample: blood. Here the CDR3 reads CAGSWVGVETQYF.